Reported below is one TCR beta chain. Each recovered donor of Cohort 3 presented with two negative PCRs, clearance, or symptom resolution. The sample belongs to a study of blood T cell repertoires in COVID-19. CDR1 is MNHEY, CDR2 SVGEGT, per germline. The CDR3 runs 16 residues. Germline trimming cut 4 bases from V and 9 bases from J; bases unmatched to any gene: 13. Clones were read by immunoSEQ multiplex PCR, and TCRdb kept only the in-frame ones, dropping some. The table has fewer than 400,000 clones, roughly 89% seen once. Sequenced input: PBMCs or T cells enriched from blood (not recorded which). The chain joins TRBV6-2 or TRBV6-3 to TRBJ2-1; 9 bases fit TRBD2. The clonotype was recovered from a woman in her 30s who had recovered from COVID-19. The CDR3, as DNA: TGTGCCAGCAGTTCCCCCCCAGCGGGGGGCAGGATTGAGCAGTTCTTC. Translating gives CASSSPPAGGRIEQFF.